This T cell receptor (beta chain) was documented in a study of CD8 T cells in Susac syndrome. CD8+ and CD4+ T cells from blood underwent TCR beta sequencing. In contrast to the negatively isolated CD8+ and CD4+ T cells, TEMRA cells were FACS-enriched. The CDR3 runs to 19 residues. V was trimmed by 1 base and J by 1 base, leaving 19 bases between them. RNA in amounts of about 0.5 to 1 ug was reverse transcribed with random hexamers. Multiplex PCR with immunoSEQ amplified the TCR beta CDR3 across 54 Vbeta and 13 Jbeta. MiXCR was run by TCRdb on the immunoSEQ multiplex PCR reads, yielding one entry per CDR3 protein. This sample carries some 120,000 distinct CDR3 sequences, roughly 96% of them seen once, and the ten largest clones take approximately 0.12%.

The sequenced material came from CD4+ T cells from PBMCs. The sequence came from a human donor in good health. This rearrangement joins TRBV23-1 to TRBJ2-2; tentative D call: TRBD1 (5 bases). Being an ORF, TRBV23-1 has a function that is uncertain. CDR3 bases: TGCGCCAGCAGTCAATTACGCAGGGCCAATTCTCAGAACACCGGGGAGCTGTTTTTT. Amino acid sequence: CASSQLRRANSQNTGELFF.